A selection of T cell receptor beta chains follows, all from one sample in a study of blood T cell repertoires in COVID-19. Clones were read by immunoSEQ multiplex PCR, and TCRdb kept only the in-frame ones, dropping some. This sample has about 190,000 clones, with more than 70% found just once. Sequenced sample: peripheral blood. The receptors were gathered from an elderly woman with active or convalescent COVID-19. Both conserved end residues are part of each CDR3. A D gene is named only where the DNA matches it firmly. Some rows have no size entry. The others give once, few or many, or a class for an expanded clone.

d_gene: TRBD1; v_gene: TRBV9; len: 16; j_gene: TRBJ2-2; abundance: .; CDR3nt: TGTGCCAGCAGCTTGCGGGACAGGGGGCTTGCCGGGGAGCTGTTTTTT; CDR3aa: CASSLRDRGLAGELFF
d_gene: TRBD1; v_gene: TRBV19; len: 15; j_gene: TRBJ1-1; abundance: .; CDR3nt: TGTGCCAGTAGTCGGCTCGCAGGGGGTCGGACTGAAGCTTTCTTT; CDR3aa: CASSRLAGGRTEAFF
d_gene: .; v_gene: TRBV10-3; len: 14; j_gene: TRBJ1-5; abundance: once; CDR3nt: TGTGCCATCAGTGAGTCACCGGGGGTTCAGCCCCAGCATTTT; CDR3aa: CAISESPGVQPQHF
d_gene: .; v_gene: TRBV16; len: 13; j_gene: TRBJ2-3; abundance: .; CDR3nt: TGTGCCAGCAGCCAATCTAGGGAGGATACGCAGTATTTT; CDR3aa: CASSQSREDTQYF
d_gene: TRBD2; v_gene: TRBV3-1/TRBV3-2; len: 17; j_gene: TRBJ2-1; abundance: .; CDR3nt: TGTGCCAGCAGCGGACTAGCGGGGGGGCTCTCCTACAATGAGCAGTTCTTC; CDR3aa: CASSGLAGGLSYNEQFF
d_gene: TRBD1; v_gene: TRBV30; len: 14; j_gene: TRBJ1-2; abundance: .; CDR3nt: TGTGCCTGCTGGGACAGGGGGAGTTTTTATGGCTACACCTTC; CDR3aa: CACWDRGSFYGYTF
d_gene: .; v_gene: TRBV27; len: 13; j_gene: TRBJ1-5; abundance: .; CDR3nt: TGTGCCAGCAGTCCTCCCGGCGGTCAGCCCCAGCATTTT; CDR3aa: CASSPPGGQPQHF
d_gene: .; v_gene: TRBV2; len: 13; j_gene: TRBJ1-5; abundance: few; CDR3nt: TGTGCCAGCCTACCGTCACGAGGACAGCCCCAGCATTTT; CDR3aa: CASLPSRGQPQHF
d_gene: .; v_gene: TRBV28; len: 14; j_gene: TRBJ2-6; abundance: many; CDR3nt: TGTGCCAGCAGTTCAACGGCTGGGGCCAACGTCCTGACTTTC; CDR3aa: CASSSTAGANVLTF
d_gene: .; v_gene: TRBV10-2; len: 12; j_gene: TRBJ2-1; abundance: .; CDR3nt: TGCGCCAGCAGCCAGACTACCCATGAGCAGTTCTTC; CDR3aa: CASSQTTHEQFF
d_gene: .; v_gene: TRBV6-2/TRBV6-3; len: 15; j_gene: TRBJ1-4; abundance: .; CDR3nt: TGTGCCAGCAGTTACTCGGGGGGAAGCGGTGAAAAACTGTTTTTT; CDR3aa: CASSYSGGSGEKLFF
d_gene: .; v_gene: TRBV7-2; len: 13; j_gene: TRBJ1-1; abundance: .; CDR3nt: TGTGCCAGCAGCCTTCTAGGGGGCACTGAAGCTTTCTTT; CDR3aa: CASSLLGGTEAFF
d_gene: TRBD1; v_gene: TRBV5-1; len: 15; j_gene: TRBJ1-1; abundance: few; CDR3nt: TGCGCCAGCAGCTTGGCATACAGGGGGAGGACTGAAGCTTTCTTT; CDR3aa: CASSLAYRGRTEAFF
d_gene: .; v_gene: TRBV5-1; len: 13; j_gene: TRBJ2-3; abundance: .; CDR3nt: TGCGCCAGCAGCTTGGCGGGGGTGGATACGCAGTATTTT; CDR3aa: CASSLAGVDTQYF
d_gene: .; v_gene: TRBV30; len: 11; j_gene: TRBJ2-3; abundance: .; CDR3nt: TGTGCCTGGAGTGGGGCTTATACGCAGTATTTT; CDR3aa: CAWSGAYTQYF
d_gene: TRBD2; v_gene: TRBV18; len: 16; j_gene: TRBJ2-5; abundance: .; CDR3nt: TGTGCCAGCCACGCCCTAGCGGGGGGACTCCAAGAGACCCAGTACTTC; CDR3aa: CASHALAGGLQETQYF
d_gene: .; v_gene: TRBV18; len: 16; j_gene: TRBJ1-5; abundance: .; CDR3nt: TGTGCCAGCTCGCGGGGCGGGGGGAATAGCAATCAGCCCCAGCATTTT; CDR3aa: CASSRGGGNSNQPQHF
d_gene: .; v_gene: TRBV6-6; len: 15; j_gene: TRBJ1-3; abundance: once; CDR3nt: TGTGCCAGCAGGTTGCTTCAGGGATCTGGAAACACCATATATTTT; CDR3aa: CASRLLQGSGNTIYF
d_gene: TRBD1; v_gene: TRBV25-1; len: 17; j_gene: TRBJ1-1; abundance: .; CDR3nt: TGTGCCAGCAGGGACAGTAAGACAGGGGGTTTGAACACTGAAGCTTTCTTT; CDR3aa: CASRDSKTGGLNTEAFF
d_gene: .; v_gene: TRBV6-5; len: 11; j_gene: TRBJ1-1; abundance: .; CDR3nt: TGTGCCAGCAATCAGGGGACTGAAGCTTTCTTT; CDR3aa: CASNQGTEAFF
d_gene: .; v_gene: TRBV5-6; len: 16; j_gene: TRBJ1-1; abundance: .; CDR3nt: TGTGCCAGCAGCTTGGGATTTCCGCGGGGGGACACTGAAGCTTTCTTT; CDR3aa: CASSLGFPRGDTEAFF